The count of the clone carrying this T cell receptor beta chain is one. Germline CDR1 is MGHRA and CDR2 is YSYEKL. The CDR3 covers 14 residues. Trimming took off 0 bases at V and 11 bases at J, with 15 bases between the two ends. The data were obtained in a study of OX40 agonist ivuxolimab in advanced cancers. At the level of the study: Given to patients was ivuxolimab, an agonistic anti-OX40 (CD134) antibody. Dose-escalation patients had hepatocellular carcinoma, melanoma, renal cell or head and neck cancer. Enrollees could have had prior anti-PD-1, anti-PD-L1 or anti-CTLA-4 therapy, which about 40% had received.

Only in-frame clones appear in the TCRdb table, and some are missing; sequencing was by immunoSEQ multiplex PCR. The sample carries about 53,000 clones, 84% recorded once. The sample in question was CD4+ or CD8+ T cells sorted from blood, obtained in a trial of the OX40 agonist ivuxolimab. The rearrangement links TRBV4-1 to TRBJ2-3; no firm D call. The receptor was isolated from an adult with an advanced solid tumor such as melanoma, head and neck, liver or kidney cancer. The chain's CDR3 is CASSQDADLLLQYF. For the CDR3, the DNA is TGCGCCAGCAGCCAAGATGCGGACCTACTCCTGCAGTATTTT.